The 26 T cell receptor beta chains given below trace back to one sample, sequenced in a study of T-cell memory formation after mild COVID-19. MiXCR, run by TCRdb on the 5' RACE reads, gives a single entry per CDR3 protein. The sample lists 280,000 or so distinct CDR3 sequences, under 8.5% occurring once. Sequencing was carried out using PBMCs or a T cell subset sorted from them (not recorded which). These receptors all stem from a man aged 18 to 30 who had mild COVID-19 (a few samples of this study predate the infection). Cell type and time point are not known.

There are a few counts of this clonotype. The rearrangement links TRBV5-1 to TRBJ2-1, with TRBD2 matching 9 bases. Germline-derived CDR1 and CDR2 are SGHRS and YFSETQ. The CDR3 extends over 17 amino acids. V was pared by 4 bases and J by 6 bases, with 14 bases of the junction left unmatched. The DNA for the CDR3 is TGCGCCAGCAGCCCGCGAGGTGCTAGCGGGGCCCTCAATGAGCAGTTCTTC. Its translation is CASSPRGASGALNEQFF.

This clonotype has only a few counts. The chain combines TRBV6-5 with TRBJ1-6; no clear D gene. The CDR3 consists of 15 residues. Germline CDR1 is MNHEY and CDR2 is SVGAGI. V was clipped by 5 bases and J by 0 bases, with 8 bases between them. The CDR3 nucleotides are TGTGCCAGCAGTCCAAGGAGCTCCTATAATTCACCCCTCCACTTT. This gives the protein CASSPRSSYNSPLHF.

The chain couples TRBV4-2 to TRBJ2-1; D might be TRBD1 or TRBD2, each matching 7 bases. The CDR3 sequence is 17 residues long. Germline V gives CDR1 LGHNA, CDR2 YNFKEQ. V was trimmed by 7 bases and J by 9 bases, leaving 28 bases between them. The CDR3 DNA follows: TGTGCCAGCACATCCCAGGGGGGGGACAGATCGGTAGGTGAGCAGTTCTTC. Residues: CASTSQGGDRSVGEQFF.

The chain uses TRBV14 and TRBJ2-7, with D unclear. V was trimmed by 1 base and J by 6 bases, leaving 7 bases between them. This CDR3 contains 12 residues. Germline CDR1 SGHDN, CDR2 FVKESK. CDR3 loop: CASSQGVREQYF. The CDR3 DNA is TGTGCCAGCAGCCAAGGAGTACGCGAGCAGTACTTC.

This clonotype was observed a handful of times. The gene calls are TRBV10-3 and TRBJ2-7, with D perhaps TRBD1 (6 bases). The CDR3 consists of 13 residues. Germline V CDR1 and CDR2: ENHRY, SYGVKD. V was shortened by 4 bases and J by 2 bases, with 9 bases between the two germline ends. The CDR3 DNA is TGTGCCATCAGTGCGACAGGTACCTACGAGCAGTACGTC. This translates into CAISATGTYEQYV.

This clonotype has just one count. This chain links TRBV6-1 with TRBJ1-3; TRBD1 matches at 7 bases. Trimming took 10 bases from V and 0 from J; bases not matched to a gene: 9. CDR1 is MNHNS and CDR2 is SASEGT in the germline V gene. This CDR3 has 15 residues. Here the CDR3 DNA reads TGTGCCACCCGTACAGGGGCGGGCTCTGGAAACACCATATATTTT. Translating it yields CATRTGAGSGNTIYF.

V gene TRBV28 combines with J gene TRBJ2-3; 12 bases align to TRBD2. The V and J ends lost 4 bases and 2 bases, in that order; junction bases with no gene match: 10. CDR1 is MDHEN and CDR2 is SYDVKM in the germline V gene. The CDR3 has 18 amino acids. CDR3 protein: CASSSGAASGGATDTQYF. The CDR3 region has the DNA TGTGCCAGCAGTTCGGGGGCCGCTAGCGGGGGGGCCACAGATACGCAGTATTTT.

CDR3 DNA: TGTGCCAGCGCAACCCATTTGGGGGCAACGAACTATGGCTACACCTTC. Protein sequence: CASATHLGATNYGYTF. The chain employs TRBV7-9 and TRBJ1-2; D perhaps matches TRBD1 (6 bases). The CDR3 runs to 16 residues. V gave up 8 bases and J gave up 2 bases, with 21 bases separating them. CDR1 SEHNR and CDR2 FQNEAQ come from the germline V gene (reference sequence).

This clonotype has a handful of counts. The rearrangement joins TRBV7-9 to TRBJ2-7; TRBD2 matches at 8 bases. Looked up from germline, CDR1 is SEHNR and CDR2 is FQNEAQ (reference sequence). Trimming cost V 8 bases and J 6 bases; bases outside gene matches: 9. CDR3 length: 13 residues. CDR3 sequence: CASAPAGVGEQYF. In nucleotides, the CDR3 is TGTGCCAGCGCCCCAGCGGGGGTCGGCGAGCAGTACTTC.

V and J are TRBV5-4 and TRBJ1-2; D gene uncertain. The CDR3 runs to 13 residues. CDR1 is SGHNT and CDR2 is YYREEE in the germline V gene (reference sequence). V was shortened by 4 bases and J by 6 bases, with 13 bases between the two germline ends. The CDR3 sequence is CASSPGGSDGYTF. CDR3 sequence (DNA): TGTGCCAGCAGCCCTGGAGGGTCGGATGGCTACACCTTC.

This clonotype was seen a handful of times. This CDR3 is CASSRQGQRNQPQHF. CDR3 DNA sequence: TGCGCCAGCAGCCGACAGGGACAGCGCAATCAGCCCCAGCATTTT. The chain links TRBV4-1 to TRBJ1-5, with 7 positions matching TRBD1. Trimming removed 4 bases from V and 2 bases from J; junction bases left unmatched: 5. CDR3 length: 15 residues. Germline values: CDR1 MGHRA, CDR2 YSYEKL.

The chain carries TRBV5-4 and TRBJ1-1; the D is unclear. V lost 2 bases, J lost 6 bases, and 8 bases lay in between. Germline CDR1 and CDR2: SGHNT and YYREEE (reference sequence). The CDR3 extends over 12 amino acids. The CDR3 region is CASSFFGAEAFF. The DNA of the CDR3 is TGTGCCAGCAGCTTCTTCGGGGCTGAAGCTTTCTTT.

This clonotype was observed a single time. This sequence joins TRBV4-1 and TRBJ2-5, with a tentative D call TRBD1 (5 bases). Looked up from germline, CDR1 is MGHRA and CDR2 is YSYEKL. V lost 4 bases and J 1 base, leaving 10 bases between the germline ends. This CDR3 has 14 residues. The CDR3 sequence is CASSPRQIQETQYF. The CDR3 coding sequence is TGCGCCAGCAGCCCTCGACAGATCCAAGAGACCCAGTACTTC.

V gene TRBV5-1 combines with J gene TRBJ1-1, with TRBD1 identical over 12 bases. CDR1 is SGHRS, CDR2 YFSETQ, per germline. V gave up 4 bases and J gave up 3 bases; unmatched junction bases: 10. The CDR3 runs to 17 residues. CDR3 loop: CASSPVGTGGAYTEAFF. DNA of the CDR3: TGCGCCAGCAGCCCGGTGGGGACAGGGGGCGCGTACACTGAAGCTTTCTTT.

The sample holds a few counts of this clonotype. This chain connects TRBV24-1 to TRBJ2-1; 7 bases are shared with TRBD1. The trim removed 3 bases at V and 4 bases at J, leaving 2 bases unmatched. CDR1 is KGHDR and CDR2 is SFDVKD in the germline V gene. The CDR3 is 14 residues long. CDR3 coding DNA: TGTGCCACCAGTGATCGGACAGGATACAATGAGCAGTTCTTC. Translated: CATSDRTGYNEQFF.

The chain recombines TRBV7-2 with TRBJ2-6; no clear D gene. The CDR3 has 13 residues. The germline gives CDR1 SGHTA, CDR2 FQGNSA. V lost 5 bases and J lost 8, with 10 bases in between. The CDR3 sequence: CASSIDGSNVLTF. The CDR3 DNA is TGTGCCAGCAGCATAGACGGATCCAACGTCCTGACTTTC. Using reference TRBV7-2 and TRBJ2-6 for the parts outside the CDR3, the full variable domain is GAGVSQSPSNKVTEKGKDVELRCDPISGHTALYWYRQSLGQGLEFLIYFQGNSAPDKSGLPSDRFSAERTGGSVSTLTIQRTQQEDSAVYLCASSIDGSNVLTFGAGSRLTVL.

This clonotype has a handful of counts. The chain uses TRBV5-1 and TRBJ1-1; weak D call: TRBD1 (6 bases). There are 15 residues in the CDR3. The ends were cut back, 4 bases at V and 0 bases at J, with 13 bases in the middle. The germline V gene encodes CDR1 SGHRS and CDR2 YFSETQ. The chain's CDR3 is CASSRRAGVNTEAFF. The CDR3 DNA sequence: TGCGCCAGCAGCCGGCGCGCAGGGGTGAACACTGAAGCTTTCTTT.

This clonotype has a handful of counts. Written as DNA, the CDR3 is TGCGCCAGCAGCTTGGGACGGGGGGACAACACAGATACGCAGTATTTT. Translated, it gives CASSLGRGDNTDTQYF. The chain uses TRBV5-1 and TRBJ2-3, with D possibly matching TRBD2 (7 bases). V was pared by 0 bases and J by 2 bases, with 13 bases between. The germline V gene has CDR1 SGHRS and CDR2 YFSETQ. The CDR3 extends over 16 amino acids. The full variable domain, with the rest looked up from reference TRBV5-1 and TRBJ2-3, is KAGVTQTPRYLIKTRGQQVTLSCSPISGHRSVSWYQQTPGQGLQFLFEYFSETQRNKGNFPGRFSGRQFSNSRSEMNVSTLELGDSALYLCASSLGRGDNTDTQYFGPGTRLTVL.

The chain employs TRBV4-3 and TRBJ1-1; 8 bases are shared with TRBD1. Germline trimming cut 4 bases from V and 4 bases from J; bases unmatched to any gene: 14. The CDR3 contains 17 residues. CDR1 is LGHNA, CDR2 YSLEER, per germline. The DNA of the CDR3 is TGCGCCAGCAGCCGTCCCGGGACAGGTGGAGAGGGCACTGAAGCTTTCTTT. This translates into CASSRPGTGGEGTEAFF.

Only one count was recorded for this clonotype. The V gene is TRBV5-1, the J gene TRBJ2-7; the D gene could be TRBD1 or TRBD2 (5 bases each). Per the germline V gene, CDR1 is SGHRS and CDR2 is YFSETQ. The V gene lost 2 bases and the J gene lost 4 bases, with 13 bases spanning the gap. The CDR3 sequence is 14 residues long. The CDR3 sequence: CASSFGDGGYEQYF. CDR3 nucleotide sequence: TGCGCCAGCAGCTTTGGGGACGGAGGATACGAGCAGTACTTC.

V usage is TRBV19 and J usage is TRBJ2-5; 9 bases align to TRBD1. The trim removed 3 bases at V and 5 bases at J, leaving 7 bases unmatched. CDR1 and CDR2 (germline): LNHDA, SQIVND (reference sequence). The CDR3 consists of 15 residues. CDR3 in DNA: TGTGCCAGTAGTATTTGGACAGGGGAGAAGGAGACCCAGTACTTC. Amino acid sequence: CASSIWTGEKETQYF.

V usage is TRBV7-9 and J usage is TRBJ2-7, with D perhaps matching TRBD2 (5 bases). Trimming shortened V by 3 bases and J by 3 bases, and 12 bases separated the two germline ends. The CDR3 covers 14 residues. Germline V CDR1 and CDR2: SEHNR, FQNEAQ (reference sequence). For the CDR3, the DNA is TGTGCCAGCAGCTTCGGGGAGACAAACTACGAGCAGTACTTC. Its translation is CASSFGETNYEQYF.

The rearrangement joins TRBV12-3 or TRBV12-4 to TRBJ1-6, with a possible D match to TRBD1 (5 bases). The CDR3 runs to 14 residues. The ends were cut back, 3 bases at V and 6 bases at J, with 9 bases in the middle. CDR3 residues: CASSLAGFNSPLHF. The CDR3, as DNA: TGTGCCAGCAGTTTGGCAGGGTTTAATTCACCCCTCCACTTT.

There are a few counts of this clonotype. The chain joins TRBV6-5 to TRBJ2-3; D ambiguous. Germline V gene lookup returns CDR1 MNHEY and CDR2 SVGAGI. This CDR3 is built from 15 residues. V was trimmed by 6 bases and J by 0 bases, leaving 13 bases between them. The CDR3 DNA follows: TGTGCCAGCAGCCTTACAGAAGCTAGCACAGATACGCAGTATTTT. It translates to CASSLTEASTDTQYF.

This clonotype was found a few times. The chain joins TRBV27 to TRBJ2-1, with TRBD2 as a possible D gene (5 bases). This CDR3 has 15 residues. CDR1 and CDR2 from the germline V gene are MNHEY and SMNVEV (reference sequence). The ends were cut back, 0 bases at V and 5 bases at J, with 11 bases in the middle. The CDR3 DNA reads as TGTGCCAGCAGTTTATCGCCCAGGAGGCACAATGAGCAGTTCTTC. Its protein is CASSLSPRRHNEQFF.

V and J are TRBV12-3 or TRBV12-4 and TRBJ2-6, with 7 bases lining up with TRBD1. V shed 5 bases and J 4 bases; nucleotides not matched to a gene: 14. CDR3 length: 18 amino acids. For the CDR3, the DNA is TGTGCCAGCAGTGATTTACAGGGGCCCCCGGGAGGGGCCAACGTCCTGACTTTC. It encodes CASSDLQGPPGGANVLTF.